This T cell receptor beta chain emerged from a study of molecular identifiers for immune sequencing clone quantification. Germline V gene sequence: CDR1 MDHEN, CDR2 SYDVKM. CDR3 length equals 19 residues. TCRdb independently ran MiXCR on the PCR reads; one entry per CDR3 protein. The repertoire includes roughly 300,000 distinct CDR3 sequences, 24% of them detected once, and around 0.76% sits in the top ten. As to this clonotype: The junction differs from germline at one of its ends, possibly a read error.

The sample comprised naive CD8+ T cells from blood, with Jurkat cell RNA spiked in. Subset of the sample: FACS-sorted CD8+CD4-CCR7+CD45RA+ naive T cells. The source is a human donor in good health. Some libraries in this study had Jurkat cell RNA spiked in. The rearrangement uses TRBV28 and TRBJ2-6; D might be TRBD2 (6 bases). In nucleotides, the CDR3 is TGTGCCAGCAGTTTAGTTGATGGCGGGATAAGCTCTGGGGCCAACGTCCCGACTTTC. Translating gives CASSLVDGGISSGANVPTF. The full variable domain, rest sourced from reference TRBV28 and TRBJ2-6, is DVKVTQSSRYLVKRTGEKVFLECVQDMDHENMFWYRQDPGLGLRLIYFSYDVKMKEKGDIPEGYSVSREKKERFSLILESASTNQTSMYLCASSLVDGGISSGANVPTFGAGSRLTVL.